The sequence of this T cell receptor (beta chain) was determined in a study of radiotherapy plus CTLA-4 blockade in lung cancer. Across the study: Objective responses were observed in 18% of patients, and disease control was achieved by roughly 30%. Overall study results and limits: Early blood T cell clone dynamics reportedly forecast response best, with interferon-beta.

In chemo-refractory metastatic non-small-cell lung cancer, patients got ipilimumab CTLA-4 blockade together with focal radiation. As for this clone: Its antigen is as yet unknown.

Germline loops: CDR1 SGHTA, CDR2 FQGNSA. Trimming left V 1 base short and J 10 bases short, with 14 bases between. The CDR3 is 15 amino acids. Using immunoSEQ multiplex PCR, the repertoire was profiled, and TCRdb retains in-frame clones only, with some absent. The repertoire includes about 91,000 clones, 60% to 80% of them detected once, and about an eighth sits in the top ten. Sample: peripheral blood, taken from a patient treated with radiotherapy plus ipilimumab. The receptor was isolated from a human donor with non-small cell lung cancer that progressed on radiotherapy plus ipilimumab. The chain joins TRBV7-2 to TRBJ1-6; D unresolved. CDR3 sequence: CASSLGDPGNSPLHF. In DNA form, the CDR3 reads TGTGCCAGCAGCTTAGGGGATCCGGGGAACTCACCCCTCCACTTT.